What follows describes a single T cell receptor (beta chain). This sample was included in a study of CD8 T cells in Susac syndrome. Random-hexamer reverse transcription was applied to about 0.5 to 1 ug RNA. Amplification of TCR beta CDR3 used immunoSEQ multiplex PCR across 54 Vbeta and 13 Jbeta. TCRdb reanalysed the immunoSEQ multiplex PCR reads using MiXCR and keeps one entry per CDR3 protein. There are 100,000 or so distinct CDR3 sequences in the sample; about 93% occur only once, and about 0.15% lies in the top ten. In contrast to the negatively isolated CD8+ and CD4+ T cells, TEMRA cells were FACS-enriched. What was sequenced was CD4+ T cells from PBMCs. This receptor was obtained from a human donor in good health.

CDR3 residues: CASSPFGSGGINTGELFF. The CDR3 nucleotides are TGTGCCAGCAGCCCCTTTGGTAGCGGGGGGATAAACACCGGGGAGCTGTTTTTT. The chain carries TRBV7-3 and TRBJ2-2, with 10 positions matching TRBD2. CDR1 and CDR2 (germline): SGHTA, FQGTGA. J lost 2 bases, V lost 5 bases, and 11 bases had no gene match. The CDR3 contains 18 residues. The full variable domain, completed using reference TRBV7-3 and TRBJ2-2, is GAGVSQTPSNKVTEKGKYVELRCDPISGHTALYWYRQSLGQGPEFLIYFQGTGAADDSGLPNDRFFAVRPEGSVSTLKIQRTERGDSAVYLCASSPFGSGGINTGELFFGEGSRLTVL.